This TCR beta chain was profiled in a study of blood T cell repertoires in COVID-19. Across the whole study: T cells, B-cell-depleted T cells, or PBMCs provided the cDNA or gDNA that served as material.

In the authors' methods: Estimated nucleated cell counts came from reference gene primer amplification. Sequencing was performed with immunoSEQ multiplex PCR; in TCRdb, only in-frame clones are kept and a portion is missing. V and J calls and clone size follow that table, whereas D and trimming were derived from the DNA. The data show 90,000 to 110,000 clones, with roughly 79% seen just once and more than 30% held by the top ten. CDR1 and CDR2 from the germline V gene are KGHSH and LQKENI. With 4 bases clipped from V and 0 bases from J, the junction kept 11 bases outside the gene matches. CDR3 size: 17 residues.

Sample: peripheral blood. This clonotype originated in a man older than 75 with acute or convalescent COVID-19. The genes are TRBV18 and TRBJ1-1, with 7 nucleotides matching TRBD1. The chain's CDR3 is CASSRAWTGDMNTEAFF. CDR3 coding DNA: TGTGCCAGCTCACGAGCCTGGACAGGAGACATGAACACTGAAGCTTTCTTT. The full variable domain, with the rest looked up from reference TRBV18 and TRBJ1-1, is NAGVMQNPRHLVRRRGQEARLRCSPMKGHSHVYWYRQLPEEGLKFMVYLQKENIIDESGMPKERFSAEFPKEGPSILRIQQVVRGDSAAYFCASSRAWTGDMNTEAFFGQGTRLTVV.